This T cell receptor beta chain is drawn from a study of Tregs in tolerant kidney transplant recipients. Study in general: Related graft donors supplied nonmyeloablative bone marrow transplants, and mixed chimerism was transient.

CD4+CD25+CD127- Tregs, CD4+CD25- non-Tregs, CD4 and CD8 cells were sorted. About this clone: The antigen is not known. Read data end 3 residues before the CDR3 end; the end is taken from the germline J gene.

Study observations and caveats: Expanding Tregs on activated donor B cells appeared to best identify donor-specific TCRbeta clones. Biological reproducibility was not directly addressed, but technical replication error appeared minimal.

Clones were sequenced by immunoSEQ multiplex PCR, and TCRdb holds only the in-frame ones, with some missing. Its clone listing holds over 45,000 clones. The CDR3 covers 11 residues. Trimming pared 9 bases from V and 3 bases from J, leaving 7 bases between. Per germline, CDR1 SEHNR and CDR2 FQNEAQ (reference sequence). This sample comprised CD4+ T cells from blood, obtained before the transplant. This TCR came from a human donor who received a combined kidney and bone marrow transplant. The chain links TRBV7-9 to TRBJ2-3; a possible D gene is TRBD2 (5 bases). CDR3 bases read: TGTGCCAGTACTAGTACAGATACG. This sequence encodes CASTSTDT. The full CDR3 is CASTSTDTQYF.